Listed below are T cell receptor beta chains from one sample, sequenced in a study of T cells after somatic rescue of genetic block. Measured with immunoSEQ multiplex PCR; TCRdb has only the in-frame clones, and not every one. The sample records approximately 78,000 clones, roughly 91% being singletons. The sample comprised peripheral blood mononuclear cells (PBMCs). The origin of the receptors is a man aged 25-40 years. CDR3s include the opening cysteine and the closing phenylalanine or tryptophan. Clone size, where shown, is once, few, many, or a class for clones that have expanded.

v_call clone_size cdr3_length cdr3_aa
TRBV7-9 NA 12 CASSLEEETQYF
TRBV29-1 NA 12 CSGLQGDDGYTF
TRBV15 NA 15 CATSRGTSGPYEQYF
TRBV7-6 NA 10 CARRAGEQFF
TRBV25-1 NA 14 CASSEPGTYNEQFF
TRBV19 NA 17 CASSTYGGAHGIYEQYF
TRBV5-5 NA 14 CASSLVSSTDTQYF
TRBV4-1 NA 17 CASSQSPAQGAKNIQYF
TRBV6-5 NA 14 CASSFWGGHDEQYF
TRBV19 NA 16 CASSIFGGGSHNEQFF
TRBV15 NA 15 CATSRAQARAYEQYF
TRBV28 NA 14 CATTLTGGGYGYTF
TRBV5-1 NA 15 CASSLELGSTDTQYF
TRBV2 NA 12 CASVQGFYEQYF
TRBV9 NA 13 CASSNERGSEQFF
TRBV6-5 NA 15 CASSYLASGGETQYF
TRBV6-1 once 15 CASHGTSGDTDTQYF
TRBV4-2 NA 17 CASSQAGGRGPTDTQYF
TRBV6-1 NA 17 CASSESKGIHPNQPQHF
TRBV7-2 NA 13 CASSLRGGYEQYF
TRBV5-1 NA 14 CASSPGQGRDTQYF
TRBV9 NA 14 CASSPSRVNTEAFF
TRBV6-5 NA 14 CASSPYTGDYGYTF
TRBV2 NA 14 CASSELAGGYEQYF
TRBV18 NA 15 CASSPLGQGNQPQHF
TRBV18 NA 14 CASSSDMEREKLFF
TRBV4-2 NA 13 CASSFDFNQPQHF
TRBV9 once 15 CASSAVGDVHEKLFF
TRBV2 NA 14 CASSYNSYNSPLHF
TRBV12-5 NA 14 CASGLQGGNQPQHF
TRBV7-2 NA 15 CASSLQAGGSYEQYF
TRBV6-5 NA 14 CASSTLAGVREQYF
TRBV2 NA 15 CASRRDVGGTDTQYF
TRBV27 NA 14 CASSSWGGVSEQFF
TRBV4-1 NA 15 CASSQDKAREFIQYF
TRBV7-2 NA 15 CASSGTRRRVDTQYF
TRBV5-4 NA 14 CASSPTGSDNIQYF
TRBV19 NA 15 CASRTQYRDNQPQHF
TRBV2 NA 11 CASKSTVVFVF
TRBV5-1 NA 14 CASSLAQPAYGYTF